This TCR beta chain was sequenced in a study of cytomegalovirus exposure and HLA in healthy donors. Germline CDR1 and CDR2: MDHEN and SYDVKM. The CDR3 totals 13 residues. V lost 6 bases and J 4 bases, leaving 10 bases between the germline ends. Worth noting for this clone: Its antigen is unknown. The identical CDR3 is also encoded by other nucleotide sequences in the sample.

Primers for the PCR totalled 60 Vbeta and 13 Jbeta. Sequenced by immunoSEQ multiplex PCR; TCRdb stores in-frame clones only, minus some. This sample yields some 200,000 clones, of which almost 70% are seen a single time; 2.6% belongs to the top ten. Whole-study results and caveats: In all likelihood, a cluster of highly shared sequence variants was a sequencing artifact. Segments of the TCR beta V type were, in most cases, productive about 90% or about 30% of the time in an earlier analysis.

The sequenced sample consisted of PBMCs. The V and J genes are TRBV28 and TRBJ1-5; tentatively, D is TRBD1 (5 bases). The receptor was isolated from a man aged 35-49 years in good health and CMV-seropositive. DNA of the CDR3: TGTGCCAGCAGCCCTGACAGTAATCAGCCCCAGCATTTT. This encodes CASSPDSNQPQHF.